There are a few counts of the clone carrying this T cell receptor beta chain. This CDR3 is also generated by other DNA sequences in the sample. Everyone who donated was a Caucasian adult who lived in Nashville, Tennessee. The source of the sample is a study of shared clonotypes between healthy human individuals. The germline CDR1 and CDR2 sequences are DFQATT and SNEGSKA (reference sequence). Trimming stripped 3 bases from V and 2 bases from J, with 5 bases between. The CDR3 extends over 11 amino acids. For unsorted PBMC, 300 ng DNA per replicate equaled roughly 28,000 T cell genomes. TCRdb's table, derived via immunoSEQ multiplex PCR, lists solely in-frame clones and lacks some. The sample yields some 480,000 clones, 70% to 85% seen once.

The sequencing input was PBMCs. The clonotype originates from a woman between 35 and 50 years old in good health. Some clones in this sample may be carry-over from other donors' samples. The chain recombines TRBV20-1 with TRBJ2-7; the D is unclear. CDR3 protein: CSARVTYEQYF. The DNA for the CDR3 is TGCAGTGCTAGGGTTACCTACGAGCAGTACTTC.